The next 30 T cell receptor beta chains were all read from a single sample in a study of blood T cell repertoires in COVID-19. Repertoires were generated with immunoSEQ multiplex PCR, while TCRdb's copy carries only in-frame clones and drops some. The data hold over 200,000 clones, with more than 80% observed a single time. Sequenced sample: peripheral blood. The receptors come from a young man with COVID-19, enrolled during active disease.

V is TRBV19 and J is TRBJ1-4, with 10 nucleotides matching TRBD1. Per the germline V gene, CDR1 is LNHDA and CDR2 is SQIVND (reference sequence). Trimming took 6 bases from V and 10 from J; bases not matched to a gene: 8. CDR3 length: 14 residues. CDR3 nucleotides: TGTGCCAGTAGCTTAGGACAGGGGGAGAGAAAACTGTTTTTT. Translating it yields CASSLGQGERKLFF.

The rearrangement joins TRBV10-3 to TRBJ1-6; TRBD1 matches 8 bases. The germline gives CDR1 ENHRY, CDR2 SYGVKD. V dropped 2 bases and J dropped 0; count of bases not matched to a gene: 3. The CDR3 has 17 residues. The CDR3: CAISEGQGDSYNSPLHF. CDR3 coding DNA: TGTGCCATCAGTGAGGGACAGGGAGACTCCTATAATTCACCCCTCCACTTT.

The rearrangement uses TRBV4-1 and TRBJ2-7; D is possibly TRBD1 (5 bases). The CDR3 has 15 residues. Trimming stripped 2 bases from V and 0 bases from J, with 11 bases between. The V gene's germline CDR1 is MGHRA and CDR2 YSYEKL. The CDR3, as DNA: TGCGCCAGCAGCCAAATGACAGCCAGCTCCTACGAGCAGTACTTC. Encoded protein: CASSQMTASSYEQYF.

The chain employs TRBV7-8 and TRBJ2-2, with 9 bases identical to TRBD2. The CDR3 loop spans 16 amino acids. Losses at the gene ends were 5 bases for V and 5 bases for J; bases not matched to a gene: 9. Germline values: CDR1 SGHVS, CDR2 FQNEAQ. The CDR3 loop reads CASSPLAGLGTGELFF. The CDR3 DNA sequence: TGTGCCAGCAGCCCTCTAGCGGGACTGGGGACCGGGGAGCTGTTTTTT.

The CDR3 DNA sequence: TGTGCCAGCGGATATAGCGGGGGGGCCGCGGATGAGCAGTTCTTC. Amino acid sequence: CASGYSGGAADEQFF. The chain combines TRBV9 with TRBJ2-1; 11 bases map to TRBD2. Germline V gene sequence: CDR1 SGDLS, CDR2 YYNGEE. V trimming: 7 bases; J trimming: 8 bases; junction bases outside the gene matches: 11. There are 15 residues in the CDR3. The full variable domain, completed using reference TRBV9 and TRBJ2-1, is DSGVTQTPKHLITATGQRVTLRCSPRSGDLSVYWYQQSLDQGLQFLIQYYNGEERAKGNILERFSAQQFPDLHSELNLSSLELGDSALYFCASGYSGGAADEQFFGPGTRLTVL.

V usage is TRBV10-3 and J usage is TRBJ2-2, with 7 bases that match TRBD1. The length of the CDR3 is 18 residues. V shed 4 bases and J 0 bases; nucleotides not matched to a gene: 11. CDR1 and CDR2 (germline): ENHRY, SYGVKD. CDR3 protein: CAISAPLTGSANTGELFF. Here the CDR3 DNA reads TGTGCCATCAGTGCCCCCTTGACAGGGTCCGCGAACACCGGGGAGCTGTTTTTT.

The rearrangement uses TRBV5-1 and TRBJ2-7; the D gene is possibly TRBD2 (6 bases). Germline CDR1 reads SGHRS; CDR2 reads YFSETQ. V lost 0 bases, J lost 2 bases, and 9 bases lay in between. This CDR3 region has 14 residues. CDR3 bases: TGCGCCAGCAGCTTGGGTAGCGGCACCTACGAGCAGTACTTC. Translation: CASSLGSGTYEQYF.

The chain has TRBV28 and TRBJ1-2, with TRBD1 as a possible D gene (6 bases). The germline gives CDR1 MDHEN, CDR2 SYDVKM. The CDR3 runs 14 residues. V was trimmed by 6 bases and J by 4 bases, leaving 15 bases between them. In DNA form, the CDR3 reads TGTGCCAGCAGCCCGACAGGCCAGGGCTATGGCTACACCTTC. Protein sequence: CASSPTGQGYGYTF.

V usage is TRBV19 and J usage is TRBJ1-1; D perhaps matches TRBD1 (6 bases). CDR1 and CDR2 from the germline V gene are LNHDA and SQIVND (reference sequence). The V gene lost 5 bases and the J gene lost 3 bases, with 16 bases spanning the gap. CDR3 length: 15 amino acids. In nucleotides, the CDR3 is TGTGCCAGTAGTTCCACAGGGTGGGTGGACACTGAAGCTTTCTTT. Translated: CASSSTGWVDTEAFF.

The chain is built from TRBV19 and TRBJ2-1; TRBD2 aligns across 15 bases. This CDR3 contains 18 residues. CDR1 is LNHDA, CDR2 SQIVND, per germline (reference sequence). V shed 7 bases and J 0 bases; nucleotides not matched to a gene: 7. As DNA, the CDR3 is TGTGCCAGTATCGGACTAGCGGGAGGGAAGGGCTCCTACAATGAGCAGTTCTTC. This translates into CASIGLAGGKGSYNEQFF.

This chain joins TRBV7-2 and TRBJ2-1; tentative D call: TRBD2 (6 bases). With 2 bases removed from V and 5 bases from J, the gap between germline ends came to 13 bases. The CDR3 has 15 residues. Germline V gene lookup returns CDR1 SGHTA and CDR2 FQGNSA. Written as DNA, the CDR3 is TGTGCCAGCAGCTTATCCGGACTATCCCACAATGAGCAGTTCTTC. It translates to CASSLSGLSHNEQFF. The full variable domain, its missing parts supplied by reference TRBV7-2 and TRBJ2-1, is GAGVSQSPSNKVTEKGKDVELRCDPISGHTALYWYRQSLGQGLEFLIYFQGNSAPDKSGLPSDRFSAERTGGSVSTLTIQRTQQEDSAVYLCASSLSGLSHNEQFFGPGTRLTVL.

The rearrangement links TRBV20-1 to TRBJ1-2; 7 nucleotides match TRBD1. Germline values: CDR1 DFQATT, CDR2 SNEGSKA (reference sequence). This CDR3 has 13 residues. The junction had 8 bases not matched to a gene; V was cut back by 3 bases and J by 7 bases. CDR3: CSASLSDRSGYTF. Here the CDR3 DNA reads TGCAGTGCTAGTTTATCGGACAGGTCTGGCTACACCTTC.

This clone has only one observation. V and J are TRBV28 and TRBJ2-7; TRBD1 matches at 9 bases. The CDR3 runs to 14 residues. The ends lost 7 bases at V and 6 bases at J; junction bases unmatched: 10. Looked up from germline, CDR1 is MDHEN and CDR2 is SYDVKM. This chain's CDR3 is CASTLTGGPSEQYF. Here the CDR3 DNA reads TGTGCCAGCACCCTGACAGGGGGACCCTCCGAGCAGTACTTC. The entire variable domain, with the rest obtained from reference TRBV28 and TRBJ2-7, is as follows: DVKVTQSSRYLVKRTGEKVFLECVQDMDHENMFWYRQDPGLGLRLIYFSYDVKMKEKGDIPEGYSVSREKKERFSLILESASTNQTSMYLCASTLTGGPSEQYFGPGTRLTVT.

The chain is built from TRBV5-6 and TRBJ2-3; D possibly corresponds to TRBD1 (6 bases). Trimming left V 0 bases short and J 0 bases short, with 14 bases between. From germline, CDR1 is SGHDT and CDR2 YYEEEE. This CDR3 spans 17 amino acids. CDR3 sequence (DNA): TGTGCCAGCAGCTTGGTCGTAGGGGGTGGTAGCACAGATACGCAGTATTTT. Its protein product is CASSLVVGGGSTDTQYF.

The chain combines TRBV11-2 with TRBJ2-2, with 9 bases identical to TRBD1. Germline CDR1 reads SGHAT; CDR2 reads FQNNGV. The CDR3 totals 18 residues. V shed 4 bases, J shed 6 bases, and the junction held 15 bases outside the gene matches. CDR3 in amino acids: CASSSSGSGQGWAGELFF. The CDR3 region has the DNA TGTGCCAGCAGCTCCTCGGGCTCGGGACAGGGATGGGCCGGGGAGCTGTTTTTT.

V and J are TRBV18 and TRBJ2-7; no firm D call. This CDR3 region has 13 residues. Germline V gene lookup returns CDR1 KGHSH and CDR2 LQKENI. Trimming cost V 5 bases and J 3 bases, with 11 bases left between them. CDR3 in amino acids: CASSESRNYEQYF. The DNA for the CDR3 is TGTGCCAGCTCAGAGTCTCGTAACTACGAGCAGTACTTC.

J is TRBJ1-2 and V is TRBV11-2; 7 bases agree with TRBD1. V lost 1 base and J lost 4; bases outside the gene matches: 3. The V gene's germline CDR1 is SGHAT and CDR2 FQNNGV. CDR3 size: 14 residues. Here the CDR3 DNA reads TGTGCCAGCAGCTTAGGGGCAGGGGGCTATGGCTACACCTTC. This codes for CASSLGAGGYGYTF.

This clone has a handful of counts. The sample carries other DNA sequences with the same CDR3. J is TRBJ1-5 and V is TRBV27; D possibly corresponds to TRBD1 (6 bases). This CDR3 contains 14 residues. Trimming stripped 2 bases from V and 2 bases from J, with 7 bases between. In germline, CDR1 is MNHEY, CDR2 SMNVEV (reference sequence). CDR3 bases: TGTGCCAGCAGTTTAGCAGGGGGCAATCAGCCCCAGCATTTT. Its protein product is CASSLAGGNQPQHF.

V is TRBV18 and J is TRBJ1-3; D is possibly TRBD1 (6 bases). The V end lost 2 bases, the J end lost 6 bases, and 11 bases lay between the germline ends. Per the germline V gene, CDR1 is KGHSH and CDR2 is LQKENI. This CDR3 contains 14 residues. In DNA, the CDR3 is TGTGCCAGCTCACCAGACAGGTCGGCAAACACCATATATTTT. Protein: CASSPDRSANTIYF.

The chain carries TRBV19 and TRBJ1-2; 8 bases map to TRBD1. Per germline, CDR1 LNHDA and CDR2 SQIVND (reference sequence). V was pared by 3 bases and J by 4 bases, with 13 bases of the junction left unmatched. The CDR3 spans 17 residues. For the CDR3, the DNA is TGTGCCAGTAGTATTCAAACCGCAGGGGGCGAAGGCTATGGCTACACCTTC. Its translation is CASSIQTAGGEGYGYTF.

The rearrangement links TRBV19 to TRBJ1-2; perhaps TRBD1 as D (6 bases). Germline V lookup: CDR1 LNHDA, CDR2 SQIVND (reference sequence). The CDR3 runs 14 residues. Trimming cost V 4 bases and J 3 bases, with 12 bases left between them. CDR3 protein: CASSTWGGHYGYTF. DNA for the CDR3: TGTGCCAGTAGTACGTGGGGGGGGCACTATGGCTACACCTTC. The whole variable domain, remainder taken from reference TRBV19 and TRBJ1-2, is DGGITQSPKYLFRKEGQNVTLSCEQNLNHDAMYWYRQDPGQGLRLIYYSQIVNDFQKGDIAEGYSVSREKKESFPLTVTSAQKNPTAFYLCASSTWGGHYGYTFGSGTRLTVV.

The genes are TRBV9 and TRBJ1-3, with 10 nucleotides matching TRBD1. Germline V gene sequence: CDR1 SGDLS, CDR2 YYNGEE. The J segment lost 3 bases and the V segment lost 4 bases, leaving 10 bases of the junction unmatched. The CDR3 contains 17 residues. The CDR3 loop reads CASSPGGGTGDGNTIYF. CDR3 nucleotide sequence: TGTGCCAGCAGCCCTGGAGGGGGGACAGGGGATGGAAACACCATATATTTT.

This chain joins TRBV19 and TRBJ1-6; D remains ambiguous. Trimming took off 5 bases at V and 8 bases at J, with 13 bases between the two ends. The CDR3 totals 14 residues. Germline V gene data show CDR1 as LNHDA and CDR2 as SQIVND (reference sequence). CDR3 sequence (DNA): TGTGCCAGTAGTCCTAGTCCTGAGGATTCACCCCTCCACTTT. Protein: CASSPSPEDSPLHF.

The chain couples TRBV5-1 to TRBJ2-2; D call uncertain. CDR1 and CDR2 from the germline V gene are SGHRS and YFSETQ. The V end lost 4 bases, the J end lost 6 bases, and 7 bases lay between the germline ends. The CDR3 runs 12 residues. The CDR3 region has the DNA TGCGCCAGCAGCCTGTTCTCCGGGGAGCTGTTTTTT. Translating gives CASSLFSGELFF.

This clone has just a few counts. The genes are TRBV6-2 or TRBV6-3 and TRBJ1-2; D remains unclear. V was clipped by 4 bases and J by 12 bases, with 18 bases between them. CDR1 and CDR2 (germline): MNHEY, SVGEGT. CDR3 length equals 13 residues. The CDR3, as DNA: TGTGCCAGCAGTTCCTCCGAGAGCGGGGATAACACCTTC. This translates into CASSSSESGDNTF.

The J gene is TRBJ2-7, the V gene TRBV6-5, with 11 positions matching TRBD2. There are 16 residues in the CDR3. The trim removed 3 bases at V and 0 bases at J, leaving 4 bases unmatched. In germline, CDR1 is MNHEY, CDR2 SVGAGI. For the CDR3, the DNA is TGTGCCAGCAGTTATGGGGGGACTAGCGGCTCCTACGAGCAGTACTTC. It specifies CASSYGGTSGSYEQYF.

This clone was detected only once. The CDR3 nucleotides read TGTGCCAGCAGTACGGGGGGGCGAGGTCTTGGCTACACCTTC. As protein: CASSTGGRGLGYTF. The chain couples TRBV6-6 to TRBJ1-2, with TRBD1 as a possible D gene (6 bases). The germline V gene has CDR1 MNHNY and CDR2 SVGAGI (reference sequence). Between the trimmed V and J ends, which lost 5 bases and 7 bases, there was a span of 17 bases. The CDR3 extends over 14 amino acids.

The genes are TRBV28 and TRBJ2-7; D possibly corresponds to TRBD1 (7 bases). Trimming shortened V by 5 bases and J by 6 bases, and 20 bases separated the two germline ends. The CDR3 spans 15 residues. Germline values: CDR1 MDHEN, CDR2 SYDVKM. The DNA for the CDR3 is TGTGCCAGCAGTCTATCCCAGGGGGGAAAGGGCGAGCAGTACTTC. It yields the protein CASSLSQGGKGEQYF.

The sample holds a few counts of this clone. The chain combines TRBV7-9 with TRBJ1-5; 7 positions match TRBD1. The ends lost 4 bases at V and 4 bases at J; junction bases unmatched: 4. Germline CDR1 SEHNR, CDR2 FQNEAQ (reference sequence). The CDR3 is 14 residues long. CDR3 loop: CASSSDRVNQPQHF. In nucleotides, the CDR3 is TGTGCCAGCAGCTCAGACAGGGTAAATCAGCCCCAGCATTTT.

The V and J genes are TRBV4-1 and TRBJ1-2, with D possibly matching TRBD1 (6 bases). This CDR3 is built from 17 residues. V was cut by 0 bases and J by 2 bases, with 16 bases left in between. Germline values: CDR1 MGHRA, CDR2 YSYEKL. The CDR3 loop reads CASSQEGQGIRNYGYTF. The CDR3 region has the DNA TGCGCCAGCAGCCAAGAGGGTCAGGGGATAAGAAACTATGGCTACACCTTC.